This T cell receptor beta chain was sequenced for a study of radiation and T cells in renal cell carcinoma. Study details: Nephrectomy followed 15 Gy stereotactic body radiation by 4 weeks.

There are 13 residues in the CDR3. Germline CDR1 and CDR2: SGDLS and YYNGEE. Trimming removed 0 bases from V and 3 bases from J, with 5 bases in between. This table comes from immunoSEQ multiplex PCR, and its TCRdb copy is limited to in-frame clones, with some not included. This table has 130,000 to 150,000 clones, more than 70% appearing once. The time point: baseline pretreatment blood. Treatment in this sample: 15 Gy SBRT to primary tumor, nephrectomy 4 weeks later. The sequence derives from a woman aged 45-65 years with renal cell carcinoma. The sequencing used blood, collected from a patient whose treatment included radiotherapy and nephrectomy. The chain joins TRBV9 to TRBJ2-3, with no clear D. The CDR3 sequence: CASSVAVTDTQYF. The CDR3 nucleotides are TGTGCCAGCAGCGTAGCTGTAACAGATACGCAGTATTTT.